The next 10 T cell receptor beta chains were all read from a single sample in a study of T cell responses to AZD1222 COVID-19 vaccine. Data came from immunoSEQ multiplex PCR; TCRdb stores just in-frame clones and leaves some out. The sample has roughly 110,000 clones, 70% to 90% seen once. Sequencing used peripheral blood, obtained 28 days after the second AZD1222 dose. The receptors stem from an adult who received the AZD1222 COVID-19 vaccine.

The chain carries TRBV29-1 and TRBJ2-7; D remains unclear. The CDR3 contains 13 residues. V was shortened by 7 bases and J by 4 bases, with 17 bases between the two germline ends. The germline CDR1 and CDR2 sequences are SQVTM and ANQGSEA. Here the CDR3 reads CSDHRPFRYEQYF. Here the CDR3 DNA reads TGCAGCGACCATCGGCCTTTTCGATACGAGCAGTACTTC.

This chain joins TRBV28 and TRBJ1-5, with D unresolved. Per germline, CDR1 MDHEN and CDR2 SYDVKM. CDR3 length: 12 residues. Trimming removed 1 base from V and 6 bases from J, with 4 bases in between. CDR3 in amino acids: CASSLSGQPQHF. The CDR3 coding sequence is TGTGCCAGCAGTTTATCCGGTCAGCCCCAGCATTTT. The whole variable domain, filled in from reference TRBV28 and TRBJ1-5, reads DVKVTQSSRYLVKRTGEKVFLECVQDMDHENMFWYRQDPGLGLRLIYFSYDVKMKEKGDIPEGYSVSREKKERFSLILESASTNQTSMYLCASSLSGQPQHFGDGTRLSIL.

This chain uses TRBV12-3 or TRBV12-4 with TRBJ1-2, with TRBD1 as a possible D gene (5 bases). The CDR3 totals 12 residues. Trimming shortened V by 7 bases and J by 5 bases, and 11 bases separated the two germline ends. In DNA form, the CDR3 reads TGTGCCAGCACTAACAGGAGTTATGGCTACACCTTC. The encoded protein is CASTNRSYGYTF.

This chain uses TRBV11-2 with TRBJ1-4; 8 positions match TRBD1. CDR1 and CDR2 from the germline V gene are SGHAT and FQNNGV. V trimming: 5 bases; J trimming: 7 bases; junction bases outside the gene matches: 3. The CDR3 spans 13 residues. CDR3 sequence (DNA): TGTGCCAGCAGCCAGGGGGCGGGTGAAAAACTGTTTTTT. Translation: CASSQGAGEKLFF.

J is TRBJ2-2 and V is TRBV6-5; possible D gene TRBD1, 5 bases. The ends were cut back, 6 bases at V and 7 bases at J, with 15 bases in the middle. The germline V gene encodes CDR1 MNHEY and CDR2 SVGAGI. The CDR3 is 14 amino acids. The CDR3 sequence is CASSSKGNFGELFF. CDR3 DNA: TGTGCCAGCAGCTCCAAGGGGAATTTCGGGGAGCTGTTTTTT.

The chain recombines TRBV2 with TRBJ1-5; unclear D gene. Germline CDR1 reads SNHLY; CDR2 reads FYNNEI. The CDR3 totals 16 residues. Trimming pared 3 bases from V and 2 bases from J, leaving 14 bases between. The CDR3 is CASSDLASTGNQPQHF. The CDR3 DNA is TGTGCCAGCAGTGACTTGGCCTCCACGGGCAATCAGCCCCAGCATTTT.

The chain has TRBV2 and TRBJ2-5; possible D gene TRBD1, 6 bases. The germline V gene has CDR1 SNHLY and CDR2 FYNNEI. The CDR3 has 13 amino acids. V was shortened by 6 bases and J by 3 bases, with 11 bases between the two germline ends. In DNA, the CDR3 is TGTGCCAGCAGCCGAAACAGGGAAGAGACCCAGTACTTC. Translation: CASSRNREETQYF.

In this sample, this clone turned up a few times. V gene TRBV2 combines with J gene TRBJ2-5; 12 bases are shared with TRBD1. With V trimmed by 2 bases and J by 7 bases, 2 bases remained unmatched. The germline V gene has CDR1 SNHLY and CDR2 FYNNEI. The length of the CDR3 is 14 residues. The CDR3 DNA follows: TGTGCCAGCAGTGAAACGGGACAGGGGGCGACCCAGTACTTC. Its translation: CASSETGQGATQYF.

The chain is built from TRBV21-1 and TRBJ1-5; the listed D gene, TRBD1, was not tested against the DNA. TRBV21-1 is a listed pseudogene. CDR3 length: 16 amino acids. CDR3 protein: CASSQTGDRVGQPQHF. CDR3 DNA: TGTGCCAGCAGCCAAACAGGGGACAGGGTCGGTCAGCCCCAGCATTTT.

This clone was detected only once. The J gene is TRBJ1-2, the V gene TRBV5-8, with 9 bases identical to TRBD1. CDR1 is SGHTS, CDR2 YDEGEE, per germline. The ends lost 9 bases at V and 8 bases at J; junction bases unmatched: 14. This CDR3 has 14 residues. CDR3 DNA sequence: TGTGCCACCCCGAAAAGGGACAGGGTGTCCGGCTACACCTTC. Its protein is CATPKRDRVSGYTF.